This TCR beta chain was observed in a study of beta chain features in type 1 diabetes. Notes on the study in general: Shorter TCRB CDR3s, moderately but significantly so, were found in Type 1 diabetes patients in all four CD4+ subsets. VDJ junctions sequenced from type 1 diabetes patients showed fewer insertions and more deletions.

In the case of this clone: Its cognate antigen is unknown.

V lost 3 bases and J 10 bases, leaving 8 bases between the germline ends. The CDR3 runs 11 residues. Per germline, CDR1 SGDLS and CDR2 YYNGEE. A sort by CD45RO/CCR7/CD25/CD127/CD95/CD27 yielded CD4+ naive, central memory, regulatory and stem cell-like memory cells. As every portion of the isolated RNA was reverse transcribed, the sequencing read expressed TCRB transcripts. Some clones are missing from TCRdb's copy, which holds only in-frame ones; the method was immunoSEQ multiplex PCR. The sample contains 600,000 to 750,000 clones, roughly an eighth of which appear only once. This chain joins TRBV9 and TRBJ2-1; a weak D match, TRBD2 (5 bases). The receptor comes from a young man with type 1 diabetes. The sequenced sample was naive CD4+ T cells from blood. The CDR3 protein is CASSARGEQFF. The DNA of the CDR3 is TGTGCCAGCAGCGCAAGAGGGGAGCAGTTCTTC.